This entry lists 14 T cell receptor beta chains sequenced from one sample in a study of cytomegalovirus exposure and HLA in healthy donors (dated by TCRdb to about 2017). The library was prepared using the immunoSEQ multiplex PCR assay. A mixture of 60 forward primers for TCR Vbeta segments and 13 reverse primers for TCR Jbeta segments was used in the multiplex PCR. The clones in this table, taken by TCRdb from immuneACCESS, are in-frame only. Not every clone is retained; where verified, under half of the shortfall comes from an unresolved V gene, and the cause of the rest is unknown. A total of 73,000 or so clones appear in this sample, more than 65% of them only once. 15% to 20% of the sample is in the top ten clones. The sample consisted of PBMCs. Receptors were obtained from a woman aged 40 to 50 in good health and CMV-seropositive.

In its sample, this clone was seen a few times. The chain employs TRBV19 and TRBJ1-1; no clear D. In germline, CDR1 is LNHDA, CDR2 SQIVND (reference sequence). V was shortened by 7 bases and J by 4 bases, with 10 bases between the two germline ends. CDR3 length: 12 residues. In nucleotides, the CDR3 is TGTGCCAGTATCCGGGGAGTCACTGAAGCTTTCTTT. This translates into CASIRGVTEAFF.

This chain joins TRBV29-1 and TRBJ1-2; tentative D call: TRBD1 (6 bases). CDR1 and CDR2 from the germline V gene are SQVTM and ANQGSEA. This CDR3 has 15 amino acids. V lost 0 bases and J lost 4, with 15 bases in between. CDR3 bases: TGCAGCGTTGAAGATGTAACAGGGATCTCCTATGGCTACACCTTC. The encoded protein is CSVEDVTGISYGYTF.

The chain uses TRBV11-2 and TRBJ1-1, with 7 bases lining up with TRBD1. This CDR3 comprises 14 residues. The J segment lost 5 bases and the V segment lost 5 bases, leaving 8 bases of the junction unmatched. Looked up from germline, CDR1 is SGHAT and CDR2 is FQNNGV. The CDR3 reads CASSPTGIWTEAFF. The CDR3 DNA follows: TGTGCCAGCAGCCCGACAGGGATTTGGACTGAAGCTTTCTTT.

The chain combines TRBV12-5 with TRBJ2-2, with 13 bases lining up with TRBD2. Losses at the gene ends were 6 bases for V and 5 bases for J; bases not matched to a gene: 9. The CDR3 length is 17 residues. Looked up from germline, CDR1 is LGHNT and CDR2 is FRNRAP. CDR3: CASGVKRTSGSTGELFF. As DNA, the CDR3 is TGTGCTAGTGGCGTAAAGCGGACTAGCGGGAGTACCGGGGAGCTGTTTTTT.

A few counts support this clone. V usage is TRBV7-9 and J usage is TRBJ1-2; 8 nucleotides match TRBD1. This CDR3 is built from 15 residues. V shed 4 bases, J shed 5 bases, and the junction held 9 bases outside the gene matches. Germline assignment: CDR1 SEHNR and CDR2 FQNEAQ (reference sequence). In DNA, the CDR3 is TGTGCCAGCAGCTCCCGCGGACAGGGTGGTTATGGCTACACCTTC. It is translated as CASSSRGQGGYGYTF.

This rearrangement joins TRBV11-1 to TRBJ2-5; D might be TRBD1 (6 bases). The germline CDR1 and CDR2 sequences are SGHAT and FQDESV (reference sequence). The CDR3 length is 15 residues. V was shortened by 8 bases and J by 1 base, with 17 bases between the two germline ends. The CDR3 protein is CASSPRRGTQETQYF. The DNA for the CDR3 is TGTGCCAGCTCCCCGCGCAGGGGAACCCAAGAGACCCAGTACTTC.

The V call is TRBV6-6, the J call TRBJ1-1; no definite D call. The V and J ends lost 6 bases and 1 base respectively, with 15 bases between them. CDR1 is MNHNY, CDR2 SVGAGI, per germline (reference sequence). The CDR3 consists of 15 residues. CDR3 bases: TGTGCCAGCAGCCCGTCACCGGGTACGAACACTGAAGCTTTCTTT. Translating gives CASSPSPGTNTEAFF.

The chain has TRBV7-2 and TRBJ1-2; tentative D call: TRBD1 (5 bases). Germline V gene lookup returns CDR1 SGHTA and CDR2 FQGNSA. This CDR3 spans 15 amino acids. The V end lost 5 bases, the J end lost 0 bases, and 13 bases lay between the germline ends. CDR3 DNA sequence: TGTGCCAGCAGCGGAAGGACACCAGCTAACTATGGCTACACCTTC. Amino acids: CASSGRTPANYGYTF.

The gene calls are TRBV6-5 and TRBJ2-7, with 11 bases matching TRBD2. The junction had 6 bases not matched to a gene; V was cut back by 6 bases and J by 5 bases. Per germline, CDR1 MNHEY and CDR2 SVGAGI. The CDR3 consists of 14 residues. For the CDR3, the DNA is TGTGCCAGCAGGAGACTAGCGGGAAGTCACGAGCAGTACTTC. This gives the protein CASRRLAGSHEQYF.

Only one count was recorded for this clone. CDR3 residues: CASSSIQVANVLTF. CDR3 sequence (DNA): TGTGCCAGCAGTTCCATCCAGGTAGCCAACGTCCTGACTTTC. This chain connects TRBV6-5 to TRBJ2-6; D not resolved. Per the germline V gene, CDR1 is MNHEY and CDR2 is SVGAGI. Trimming left V 4 bases short and J 7 bases short, with 11 bases between. The CDR3 runs 14 residues.

V and J are TRBV4-1 and TRBJ1-6; D possibly corresponds to TRBD1 (5 bases). The CDR3 runs to 15 residues. CDR1 and CDR2 (germline): MGHRA, YSYEKL. Trimming left V 1 base short and J 5 bases short, with 9 bases between. The CDR3 loop reads CASSQAGNDNSPLHF. CDR3 in DNA: TGCGCCAGCAGCCAAGCAGGGAACGATAATTCACCCCTCCACTTT.

The rearrangement links TRBV15 to TRBJ2-5; 8 nucleotides agree with TRBD1. The CDR3 is 14 residues long. The V gene end was trimmed by 6 bases and the J gene end by 2 bases; junction bases not matched to a gene: 5. The germline V gene has CDR1 LNHNV and CDR2 YYDKDF (reference sequence). The CDR3 nucleotides read TGTGCCACCAGAGAGCGGACAGGGCAAGAGACCCAGTACTTC. Protein sequence: CATRERTGQETQYF.

The chain employs TRBV9 and TRBJ1-1, with 8 bases aligning to TRBD1. With V trimmed by 2 bases and J by 8 bases, 2 bases remained unmatched. The germline CDR1 and CDR2 sequences are SGDLS and YYNGEE. This CDR3 has 12 residues. CDR3 protein: CASSVAGGEAFF. The CDR3 DNA follows: TGTGCCAGCAGCGTTGCAGGGGGCGAAGCTTTCTTT.

The chain recombines TRBV25-1 with TRBJ1-3; D is undetermined. Germline CDR1 MGHDK, CDR2 SYGVNS. The V and J ends lost 2 bases and 4 bases respectively, with 12 bases between them. The CDR3 has 15 amino acids. Here the CDR3 reads CASSEPGALGNTIYF. In DNA form, the CDR3 reads TGTGCCAGCAGTGAACCGGGAGCTCTCGGAAACACCATATATTTT.